The text below deals with one TCR beta chain. The antigen is undetermined. These data belong to a study of T-cell reconstitution after alpha-beta-depleted transplantation in children. Broader study findings: About two months after transplant, alpha-beta T cells reportedly came from several hundred expanded graft clones.

V lost 4 bases to trimming and J lost 2 bases, with 15 bases between them. Germline values: CDR1 MNHEY, CDR2 SVGAGI. There are 15 residues in the CDR3. Researchers prepared the TCRbeta library using unique molecular identifiers, the study reports. One entry per CDR3 protein results from TCRdb running MiXCR on the PCR reads. The profile shows 440,000 or so distinct CDR3 sequences, 43% of them singletons. The rearrangement links TRBV6-5 to TRBJ2-7; D is perhaps TRBD1 (6 bases). The sequencing used PBMCs, collected before TCRalphabeta/CD19-depleted stem cell transplant. The clonotype comes from a girl aged 2 to 9 with aplastic anemia, due to receive a stem cell transplant. The CDR3 sequence is CASSSLTGITYEQYF. CDR3 nucleotides: TGTGCCAGCAGTTCCCTAACAGGGATCACCTACGAGCAGTACTTC.